This TCR beta chain is from a study of shared clonotypes between healthy human individuals. Concerning this clone: Its antigen is as yet unknown.

Generated by immunoSEQ multiplex PCR, the TCRdb table keeps only in-frame clones and is missing some. The data show some 2,100,000 clones, under 95% seen once. The CDR3 runs 16 residues. CDR1 is SNHLY and CDR2 is FYNNEI in the germline V gene. V was shortened by 6 bases and J by 5 bases, with 21 bases between the two germline ends. CD8 cells regarded as naive lacked CD45RO, were positively chosen for CCR7, and omitted terminally differentiated effector memory CD45RA+ cells. Whole-study findings and limits: Relative to memory subsets, naive subsets generally showed larger estimated richness.

This clonotype originated in a young man in good health. Some clones in this sample may be carry-over from other donors' samples. The chain recombines TRBV2 with TRBJ2-3; D is possibly TRBD2 (6 bases). The sequencing input was naive CD8+ T cells from PBMCs. For the CDR3, the DNA is TGTGCCAGCAGCCAAGCCGGGACTGTATTTGAAGATACGCAGTATTTT. This sequence encodes CASSQAGTVFEDTQYF.